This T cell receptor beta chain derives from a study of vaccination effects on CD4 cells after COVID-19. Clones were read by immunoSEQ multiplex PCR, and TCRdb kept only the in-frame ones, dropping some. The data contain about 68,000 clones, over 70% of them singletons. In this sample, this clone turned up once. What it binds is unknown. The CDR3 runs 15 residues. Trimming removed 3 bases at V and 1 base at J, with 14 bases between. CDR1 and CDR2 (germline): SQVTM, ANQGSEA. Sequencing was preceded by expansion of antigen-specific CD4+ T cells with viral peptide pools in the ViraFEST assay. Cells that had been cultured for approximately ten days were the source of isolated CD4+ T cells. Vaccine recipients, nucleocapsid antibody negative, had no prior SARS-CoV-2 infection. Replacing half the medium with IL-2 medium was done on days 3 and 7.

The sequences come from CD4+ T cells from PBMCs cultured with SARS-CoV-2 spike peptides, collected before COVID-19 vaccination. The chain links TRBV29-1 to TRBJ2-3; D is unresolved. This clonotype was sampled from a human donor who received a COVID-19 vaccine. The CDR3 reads CSVEERKTRTDTQYF. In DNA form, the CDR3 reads TGCAGCGTTGAGGAACGCAAAACTCGCACAGATACGCAGTATTTT.